The clone carrying this TCR beta chain has a count of ten or more. Its antigen is still unknown. This entry is derived from a study of T cells in Graves' hyperthyroidism and ophthalmopathy. The study, taken as a whole, reports: With a median lead of approximately 6 months before onset, the model predicted ophthalmopathy.

TCR beta CDR3 regions were amplified from RNA transcripts. The primer set for the first-round RT-PCR of the TCR CDR3 was HTBI. In TCRdb, the multiplex PCR reads were re-called with MiXCR into one record per CDR3 protein. Here the sample spans roughly 380,000 distinct CDR3 sequences, 15% to 20% being singletons. This receptor was identified in a woman aged 40-49 years with Graves' ophthalmopathy. Sequencing was done on a sample of blood.

The CDR3 nucleotides are TGTGCCAGCAGTGCTAGCGGGAGTGGCCGGGAGCTGTTTTTT. It yields the protein CASSASGSGRELFF. V is TRBV2 and J is TRBJ2-2; 10 bases fit TRBD2. Germline V gives CDR1 SNHLY, CDR2 FYNNEI. Trimming at V came to 4 bases and at J to 9 bases, leaving 5 bases not matched to a gene. The CDR3 spans 14 residues. Based on the CDR3 plus reference TRBV2 and TRBJ2-2, the full variable domain is EPEVTQTPSHQVTQMGQEVILRCVPISNHLYFYWYRQILGQKVEFLVSFYNNEISEKSEIFDDQFSVERPDGSNFTLKIRSTKLEDSAMYFCASSASGSGRELFFGEGSRLTVL.